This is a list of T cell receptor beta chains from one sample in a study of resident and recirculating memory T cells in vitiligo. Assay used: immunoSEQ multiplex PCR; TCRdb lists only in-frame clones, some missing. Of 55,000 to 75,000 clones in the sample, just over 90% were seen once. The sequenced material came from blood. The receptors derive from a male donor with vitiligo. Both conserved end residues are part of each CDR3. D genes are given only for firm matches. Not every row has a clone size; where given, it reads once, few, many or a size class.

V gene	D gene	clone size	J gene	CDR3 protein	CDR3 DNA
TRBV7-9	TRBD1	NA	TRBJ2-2	CASIPPTGKNTGELFF	TGTGCCAGCATCCCCCCGACAGGGAAGAACACCGGGGAGCTGTTTTTT
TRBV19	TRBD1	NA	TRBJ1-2	CASSIGTDFYGYTF	TGTGCCAGTAGTATCGGGACAGATTTCTATGGCTACACCTTC
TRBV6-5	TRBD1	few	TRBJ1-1	CASSYTAGGGGTEAFF	TGTGCCAGCAGTTATACGGCAGGGGGCGGGGGCACTGAAGCTTTCTTT
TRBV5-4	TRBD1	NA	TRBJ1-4	CASSSPGQGRSEKLFF	TGTGCCAGCAGCTCTCCCGGACAGGGTCGATCTGAAAAACTGTTTTTT
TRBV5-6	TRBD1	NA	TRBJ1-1	CASSSPWTGNTEAFF	TGTGCCAGCAGCTCACCGTGGACAGGGAACACTGAAGCTTTCTTT
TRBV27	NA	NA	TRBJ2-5	CASRPRTGLQETQYF	TGTGCCAGCCGACCCAGGACAGGACTACAAGAGACCCAGTACTTC
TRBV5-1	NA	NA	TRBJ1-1	CASSSIAGNTEAFF	TGCGCCAGCAGCTCGATCGCCGGGAACACTGAAGCTTTCTTT
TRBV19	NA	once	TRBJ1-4	CASSKQGSPIEKLFF	TGTGCCAGTAGTAAGCAGGGCAGCCCTATTGAAAAACTGTTTTTT
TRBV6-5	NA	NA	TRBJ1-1	CASSYSSQGEAFF	TGTGCCAGCAGTTACTCGAGCCAGGGTGAAGCTTTCTTT
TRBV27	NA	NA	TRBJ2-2	CASSLLTGELFF	TGTGCCAGCAGTTTATTAACCGGGGAGCTGTTTTTT
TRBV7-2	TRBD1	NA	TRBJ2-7	CASRGQGSSYEQYF	TGTGCCAGCAGAGGACAGGGGAGTTCCTACGAGCAGTACTTC
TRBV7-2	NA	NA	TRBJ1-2	CASSTRDSAAGGYTF	TGTGCCAGCAGCACTCGGGACTCCGCGGCAGGGGGCTACACCTTC
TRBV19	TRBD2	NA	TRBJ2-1	CASSITGTSRNEQFF	TGTGCCAGTAGTATAACCGGGACTAGCCGCAATGAGCAGTTCTTC
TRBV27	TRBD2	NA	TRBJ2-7	CASSRGGPLAEQYF	TGTGCCAGCAGTCGGGGGGGGCCTCTCGCCGAGCAGTACTTC
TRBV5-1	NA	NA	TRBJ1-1	CASSQKGRATEAFF	TGCGCCAGCAGCCAAAAGGGGAGGGCCACTGAAGCTTTCTTT
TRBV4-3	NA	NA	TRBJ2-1	CASSQGSSYNEQFF	TGCGCCAGCAGCCAAGGGAGCTCCTACAATGAGCAGTTCTTC
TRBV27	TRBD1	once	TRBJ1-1	CASSYGTGGPEAFF	TGTGCCAGCAGTTACGGGACAGGGGGTCCCGAAGCTTTCTTT
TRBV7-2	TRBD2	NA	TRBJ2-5	CASSFAGGQLQETQYF	TGTGCCAGCAGCTTTGCGGGGGGGCAACTTCAAGAGACCCAGTACTTC
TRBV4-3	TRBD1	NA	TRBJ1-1	CASSQEIGQGVEAFF	TGCGCCAGCAGCCAAGAGATAGGACAGGGGGTTGAAGCTTTCTTT
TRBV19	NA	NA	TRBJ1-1	CASSPPPLNTEAFF	TGTGCCAGTAGTCCCCCCCCTCTGAACACTGAAGCTTTCTTT
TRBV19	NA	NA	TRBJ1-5	CASSLTGNGGQPQHF	TGTGCCAGTAGCCTTACAGGGAATGGGGGTCAGCCCCAGCATTTT
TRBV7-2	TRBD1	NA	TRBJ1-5	CASSFDRGYNQPQHF	TGTGCCAGCAGCTTCGACAGGGGATACAATCAGCCCCAGCATTTT
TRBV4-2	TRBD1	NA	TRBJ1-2	CASSAGNRGVFQNYGYTF	TGTGCCAGCAGCGCAGGAAACAGGGGAGTTTTTCAAAACTATGGCTACACCTTC
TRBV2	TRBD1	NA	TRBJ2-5	CASSATGLPAETQYF	TGTGCCAGCAGTGCGACAGGGTTACCCGCAGAGACCCAGTACTTC
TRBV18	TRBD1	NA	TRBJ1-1	CASSPPGGQRQRNTEAFF	TGTGCCAGCTCACCACCTGGGGGACAGCGCCAGCGGAACACTGAAGCTTTCTTT
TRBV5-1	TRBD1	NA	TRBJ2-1	CASSLDRTGGYNEQFF	TGCGCCAGCAGCTTGGATCGGACAGGGGGCTACAATGAGCAGTTCTTC
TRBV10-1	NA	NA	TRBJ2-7	CANRGTTIAASYEQYF	TGCGCCAACCGGGGAACTACTATAGCGGCTTCCTACGAGCAGTACTTC
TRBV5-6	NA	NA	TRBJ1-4	CASRGAATNEKLFF	TGTGCCAGCCGGGGGGCGGCAACTAATGAAAAACTGTTTTTT
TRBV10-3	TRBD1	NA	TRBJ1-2	CAISEGGQGFYGYTF	TGTGCCATCAGTGAGGGTGGACAGGGATTCTATGGCTACACCTTC
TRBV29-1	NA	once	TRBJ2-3	CSVLGTTRTDTQYF	TGCAGCGTTCTAGGGACAACTCGCACAGATACGCAGTATTTT
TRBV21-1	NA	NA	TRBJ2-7	CASSNRDSSYEQYF	TGTGCCAGCAGCAACCGGGACAGTTCCTACGAGCAGTACTTC
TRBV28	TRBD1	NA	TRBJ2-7	CASGTGPYEQYF	TGTGCCAGCGGGACAGGACCCTACGAGCAGTACTTC
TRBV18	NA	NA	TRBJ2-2	CASSPFRGHRTNTGELFF	TGTGCCAGCTCACCATTCCGGGGACACAGGACGAACACCGGGGAGCTGTTTTTT